This T cell receptor beta chain was retrieved from a study of T cell changes during pregnancy in multiple sclerosis. V lost 6 bases and J lost 0, with 15 bases in between. Per germline, CDR1 SNHLY and CDR2 FYNNEI. This CDR3 contains 17 residues. Generated by immunoSEQ multiplex PCR, the TCRdb table keeps only in-frame clones and is missing some. The sample contains approximately 97,000 clones, about nine tenths of which appear only once. Here the sequenced sample was peripheral blood, taken after pregnancy. V and J are TRBV2 and TRBJ2-6, with TRBD2 as a possible D gene (5 bases). The receptor's source is a female donor in good health, enrolled as a control in a pregnancy study. CDR3 DNA sequence: TGTGCCAGCAGAACTAGGGAGAGGACCTCTGGGGCCAACGTCCTGACTTTC. Amino acids: CASRTRERTSGANVLTF.